This TCR beta chain derives from a study of T cell changes during pregnancy in multiple sclerosis. The table lists this clone with a few counts. Data came from immunoSEQ multiplex PCR; TCRdb stores just in-frame clones and leaves some out. The sample carries 95,000 to 100,000 clones, more than 85% recorded once. With 3 bases removed from V and 8 bases from J, the gap between germline ends came to 7 bases. The germline gives CDR1 MDHEN, CDR2 SYDVKM. The CDR3 length is 11 residues. This specimen consisted of peripheral blood, obtained in the second trimester of pregnancy. This TCR derives from a female donor with multiple sclerosis, enrolled in a pregnancy study. The chain uses TRBV28 and TRBJ1-1; D not certain. The CDR3 DNA reads as TGTGCCAGCAGTTTTACGCGGGAAGCTTTCTTT. Translating it yields CASSFTREAFF.